One sample yielded the 28 T cell receptor beta chains listed below, sequenced in a study of beta chain features in type 1 diabetes. Of the isolated RNA, all was reverse transcribed, and so the sequenced material was expressed TCRB transcripts. Some clones are missing from TCRdb's copy, which holds only in-frame ones; the method was immunoSEQ multiplex PCR. Found here are around 430,000 clones, 25% to 35% of them singletons; the top ten hold around 0.065%. Sample: naive CD4+ T cells from blood. Receptor source: a man younger than 35 in good health.

This clone was observed a handful of times. The V gene is TRBV30, the J gene TRBJ1-4; TRBD1 matches at 7 bases. The V gene end was trimmed by 1 base and the J gene end by 5 bases; junction bases not matched to a gene: 13. Germline CDR1 is GTSNPN and CDR2 is SVGIG (reference sequence). The CDR3 is 17 residues long. The CDR3 is CAWSEPGQRGENEKLFF. CDR3 nucleotides: TGTGCCTGGAGTGAACCGGGACAGCGGGGAGAGAATGAAAAACTGTTTTTT.

This clone was counted between two and nine times. V and J are TRBV30 and TRBJ2-3, with 7 bases lining up with TRBD2. V shed 3 bases, J shed 0 bases, and the junction held 3 bases outside the gene matches. Germline V CDR1 and CDR2: GTSNPN, SVGIG (reference sequence). The CDR3 sequence is 14 residues long. The DNA for the CDR3 is TGTGCCTGGAGGAGGACTAGTAGCACAGATACGCAGTATTTT. Translation gives CAWRRTSSTDTQYF. The whole variable domain, remainder taken from reference TRBV30 and TRBJ2-3, is SQTIHQWPATLVQPVGSPLSLECTVEGTSNPNLYWYRQAAGRGLQLLFYSVGIGQISSEVPQNLSASRPQDRQFILSSKKLLLSDSGFYLCAWRRTSSTDTQYFGPGTRLTVL.

The rearrangement links TRBV5-1 to TRBJ2-3; D gene uncertain. The germline gives CDR1 SGHRS, CDR2 YFSETQ. The V end lost 4 bases, the J end lost 6 bases, and 15 bases lay between the germline ends. The CDR3 sequence is 14 residues long. CDR3 sequence reads: CASSLGPSEDTQYF. The CDR3 DNA is TGCGCCAGCAGCCTGGGCCCTTCGGAGGATACGCAGTATTTT. The full variable domain, completed using reference TRBV5-1 and TRBJ2-3, is KAGVTQTPRYLIKTRGQQVTLSCSPISGHRSVSWYQQTPGQGLQFLFEYFSETQRNKGNFPGRFSGRQFSNSRSEMNVSTLELGDSALYLCASSLGPSEDTQYFGPGTRLTVL.

J is TRBJ2-7 and V is TRBV29-1; 7 bases map to TRBD2. With V trimmed by 7 bases and J by 5 bases, 8 bases remained unmatched. The germline gives CDR1 SQVTM, CDR2 ANQGSEA. This CDR3 is built from 12 residues. CDR3 loop: CSADSGLDEQYF. CDR3 DNA sequence: TGCAGCGCCGATAGCGGGTTAGACGAGCAGTACTTC.

The table lists this clone with a few counts. The V gene is TRBV7-6, the J gene TRBJ2-3, with 8 bases lining up with TRBD1. V lost 5 bases, J lost 2 bases, and 6 bases stayed unmatched. The CDR3 has 15 residues. In germline, CDR1 is SGHVS, CDR2 FNYEAQ. The CDR3 sequence: CASSLTGDHTDTQYF. As DNA, the CDR3 is TGTGCCAGCAGCCTGACAGGGGACCACACAGATACGCAGTATTTT.

This rearrangement joins TRBV9 to TRBJ2-5, with D possibly matching TRBD1 (6 bases). Germline values: CDR1 SGDLS, CDR2 YYNGEE. With 1 base removed from V and 2 bases from J, the gap between germline ends came to 12 bases. CDR3 length: 15 amino acids. The CDR3 sequence: CASSVLGAGQETQYF. CDR3 bases: TGTGCCAGCAGCGTACTGGGGGCAGGGCAAGAGACCCAGTACTTC.

V gene TRBV19 combines with J gene TRBJ2-5; D call uncertain. Trimming cost V 3 bases and J 4 bases, with 9 bases left between them. The CDR3 is 13 residues long. Looked up from germline, CDR1 is LNHDA and CDR2 is SQIVND (reference sequence). CDR3 bases: TGTGCCAGTAGTATCCTGGGAACAGAGACCCAGTACTTC. It codes for CASSILGTETQYF.

This clone was counted a few times. The chain joins TRBV7-2 to TRBJ2-1; 8 bases map to TRBD2. Germline CDR1 is SGHTA and CDR2 is FQGNSA. The CDR3 is 12 residues long. J lost 15 bases, V lost 0 bases, and 4 bases had no gene match. The CDR3 sequence: CASSLAGTSVFF. DNA for the CDR3: TGTGCCAGCAGCTTAGCCGGGACTAGTGTGTTCTTC.

The gene calls are TRBV4-1 and TRBJ2-1; TRBD1 aligns across 10 bases. Trimming took 0 bases from V and 9 from J; bases not matched to a gene: 5. The CDR3 has 15 amino acids. Looked up from germline, CDR1 is MGHRA and CDR2 is YSYEKL. CDR3: CASSQDVTGGLEQFF. The CDR3 bases are TGCGCCAGCAGCCAAGATGTGACAGGGGGCCTTGAGCAGTTCTTC.

V usage is TRBV7-9 and J usage is TRBJ2-7; D may be TRBD2 (5 bases). Trimming left V 2 bases short and J 1 base short, with 9 bases between. The CDR3 extends over 14 amino acids. Per germline, CDR1 SEHNR and CDR2 FQNEAQ (reference sequence). The CDR3 loop reads CASSLSSDSYEQYF. CDR3 sequence (DNA): TGTGCCAGCAGCTTAAGTAGCGATTCCTACGAGCAGTACTTC. The whole variable domain, remainder taken from reference TRBV7-9 and TRBJ2-7, is DTGVSQNPRHKITKRGQNVTFRCDPISEHNRLYWYRQTLGQGPEFLTYFQNEAQLEKSRLLSDRFSAERPKGSFSTLEIQRTEQGDSAMYLCASSLSSDSYEQYFGPGTRLTVT.

The chain links TRBV14 to TRBJ2-1; D is ambiguous. Germline values: CDR1 SGHDN, CDR2 FVKESK. CDR3 size: 15 residues. The ends were cut back, 1 base at V and 6 bases at J, with 13 bases in the middle. The CDR3 DNA sequence: TGTGCCAGCAGCCAAGGAACAACTCTGGTCAATGAGCAGTTCTTC. Translated: CASSQGTTLVNEQFF.

This clone was recorded many times. V is TRBV10-3 and J is TRBJ2-2; the D is unclear. CDR3 length: 12 amino acids. Per germline, CDR1 ENHRY and CDR2 SYGVKD. Deletions cut 3 bases from V and 4 bases from J, with 3 bases between. CDR3 loop: CAISDSTGELFF. The DNA for the CDR3 is TGTGCCATCAGTGATAGCACCGGGGAGCTGTTTTTT.

The chain joins TRBV28 to TRBJ1-5; no firm D call. Trimming removed 4 bases from V and 5 bases from J, with 15 bases in between. Germline CDR1 and CDR2: MDHEN and SYDVKM. The CDR3 consists of 15 residues. The chain's CDR3 is CASSYSLMGHQPQHF. For the CDR3, the DNA is TGTGCCAGCAGTTACTCCCTCATGGGTCATCAGCCCCAGCATTTT.

This clone was found a few times. This chain joins TRBV27 and TRBJ1-1; TRBD1 agrees at 8 bases. This CDR3 is 14 amino acids long. Losses at the gene ends were 6 bases for V and 5 bases for J; bases not matched to a gene: 8. CDR1 is MNHEY, CDR2 SMNVEV, per germline (reference sequence). The CDR3 DNA reads as TGTGCCAGCAGGCTAGACAGGGGCCAAACTGAAGCTTTCTTT. Translation gives CASRLDRGQTEAFF.

CDR3 residues: CAWSRHNLNYGYTF. CDR3 in DNA: TGTGCCTGGAGCAGGCATAATCTAAACTATGGCTACACCTTC. The chain links TRBV30 to TRBJ1-2; D gene unclear. The CDR3 is 14 amino acids. Trimming left V 3 bases short and J 2 bases short, with 13 bases between. CDR1 is GTSNPN, CDR2 SVGIG, per germline (reference sequence). The complete variable domain, with remaining parts taken from reference TRBV30 and TRBJ1-2, reads SQTIHQWPATLVQPVGSPLSLECTVEGTSNPNLYWYRQAAGRGLQLLFYSVGIGQISSEVPQNLSASRPQDRQFILSSKKLLLSDSGFYLCAWSRHNLNYGYTFGSGTRLTVV.

The chain employs TRBV28 and TRBJ1-2; TRBD1 matches 8 bases. Germline V gene sequence: CDR1 MDHEN, CDR2 SYDVKM. This CDR3 has 14 amino acids. V was clipped by 3 bases and J by 4 bases; unmatched bases: 4. The CDR3 DNA follows: TGTGCCAGCAGTTTCGGACAGGGAGGCTATGGCTACACCTTC. Protein sequence: CASSFGQGGYGYTF.

This clone has a handful of counts. The genes are TRBV4-3 and TRBJ2-5; 9 positions match TRBD1. Germline V gene sequence: CDR1 LGHNA, CDR2 YSLEER. This CDR3 has 16 amino acids. J lost 2 bases, V lost 0 bases, and 4 bases had no gene match. The CDR3 reads CASSQDGTGPQETQYF. For the CDR3, the DNA is TGCGCCAGCAGCCAAGACGGGACAGGGCCTCAAGAGACCCAGTACTTC.

This clone occurred a few times. V is TRBV28 and J is TRBJ1-2; D uncertain. Germline V gives CDR1 MDHEN, CDR2 SYDVKM. This CDR3 region has 15 residues. Between the trimmed V and J ends, which lost 4 bases and 8 bases, there was a span of 20 bases. DNA of the CDR3: TGTGCCAGCAGTTACCTGGACGTTGGCCTATCGGGCTACACCTTC. Amino acids: CASSYLDVGLSGYTF.

The chain recombines TRBV28 with TRBJ1-2; D gene ambiguous. The germline gives CDR1 MDHEN, CDR2 SYDVKM. The V end was cut by 5 bases, the J end by 4 bases, with 11 bases between. This CDR3 comprises 13 residues. CDR3 region: CASSPVGLYGYTF. CDR3 coding DNA: TGTGCCAGCAGTCCTGTGGGCCTCTATGGCTACACCTTC.

This clone has only a few counts. The chain has TRBV25-1 and TRBJ2-1, with TRBD2 as a possible D gene (6 bases). Germline V lookup: CDR1 MGHDK, CDR2 SYGVNS. The CDR3 is 12 amino acids. The V end lost 6 bases, the J end lost 10 bases, and 13 bases lay between the germline ends. The CDR3 here is CASRPEGWEQFF. Written as DNA, the CDR3 is TGTGCCAGCAGACCGGAGGGCTGGGAGCAGTTCTTC.

The chain carries TRBV29-1 and TRBJ1-2; 10 bases are shared with TRBD1. The V and J ends lost 4 bases and 4 bases, in that order; junction bases with no gene match: 6. There are 14 residues in the CDR3. Germline V gene sequence: CDR1 SQVTM, CDR2 ANQGSEA. CDR3 region: CSVGRDRGGYGYTF. The CDR3 nucleotides are TGCAGCGTTGGCCGGGACAGGGGTGGCTATGGCTACACCTTC. Using reference TRBV29-1 and TRBJ1-2 for the parts outside the CDR3, the full variable domain is SAVISQKPSRDICQRGTSLTIQCQVDSQVTMMFWYRQQPGQSLTLIATANQGSEATYESGFVIDKFPISRPNLTFSTLTVSNMSPEDSSIYLCSVGRDRGGYGYTFGSGTRLTVV.

This clone was seen more than once but under ten times. Within the sample, other DNA sequences also encode this same CDR3. This chain connects TRBV9 to TRBJ2-5, with TRBD2 matching over 8 bases. Trimming took 3 bases from V and 1 from J; bases not matched to a gene: 2. The CDR3 loop spans 14 amino acids. The germline V gene encodes CDR1 SGDLS and CDR2 YYNGEE. The CDR3 here is CASSATSGQETQYF. The CDR3 DNA is TGTGCCAGCAGCGCTACTAGCGGCCAAGAGACCCAGTACTTC. Using reference TRBV9 and TRBJ2-5 for the parts outside the CDR3, the full variable domain is DSGVTQTPKHLITATGQRVTLRCSPRSGDLSVYWYQQSLDQGLQFLIQYYNGEERAKGNILERFSAQQFPDLHSELNLSSLELGDSALYFCASSATSGQETQYFGPGTRLLVL.

This clone has just a few counts. The gene calls are TRBV28 and TRBJ1-2; 7 positions agree with TRBD1. CDR3 size: 14 residues. Trimming at V came to 3 bases and at J to 2 bases, leaving 3 bases not matched to a gene. Per the germline V gene, CDR1 is MDHEN and CDR2 is SYDVKM. DNA for the CDR3: TGTGCCAGCAGTTTCCTGACAGGGAACTATGGCTACACCTTC. As protein: CASSFLTGNYGYTF.

This clone occurred a few times. This chain links TRBV30 with TRBJ2-1, with 10 bases fitting TRBD2. After removal of 1 base from V and 10 bases from J, the junction contained 19 bases not matched to a gene. The germline V gene has CDR1 GTSNPN and CDR2 SVGIG (reference sequence). The CDR3 totals 18 residues. CDR3 sequence (DNA): TGTGCCTGGAGTGGACCGAGGCGGCCCAGCGGGAGGGCCGAGGAGCAGTTCTTC. Translating gives CAWSGPRRPSGRAEEQFF. Combining the CDR3 with reference TRBV30 and TRBJ2-1 gives the whole variable domain SQTIHQWPATLVQPVGSPLSLECTVEGTSNPNLYWYRQAAGRGLQLLFYSVGIGQISSEVPQNLSASRPQDRQFILSSKKLLLSDSGFYLCAWSGPRRPSGRAEEQFFGPGTRLTVL.

This clone has a handful of counts. DNA for the CDR3: TGTGCCAGCAGTGAAACAGGAAGGCAAGAGACCCAGTACTTC. It yields the protein CASSETGRQETQYF. V usage is TRBV6-1 and J usage is TRBJ2-5; tentative D call: TRBD1 (5 bases). The CDR3 consists of 14 residues. Trimming removed 2 bases from V and 2 bases from J, with 9 bases in between. CDR1 and CDR2 from the germline V gene are MNHNS and SASEGT.

This clone was recorded a few times. The V and J genes are TRBV10-3 and TRBJ2-3, with 7 nucleotides matching TRBD1. V lost 8 bases and J lost 5; bases outside the gene matches: 7. Germline CDR1 is ENHRY and CDR2 is SYGVKD. This CDR3 contains 13 residues. The chain's CDR3 is CAISRGIGDTQYF. CDR3 DNA: TGTGCCATCTCCAGGGGGATTGGAGATACGCAGTATTTT.

This clone showed up just a few times. This chain joins TRBV7-9 and TRBJ1-2; D remains ambiguous. V gave up 1 base and J gave up 5 bases, with 8 bases separating them. The germline V gene has CDR1 SEHNR and CDR2 FQNEAQ (reference sequence). CDR3 length: 13 residues. The CDR3 DNA follows: TGTGCCAGCAGCTTAGATCGGGAATATGGCTACACCTTC. Translated, it gives CASSLDREYGYTF.

The V call is TRBV9, the J call TRBJ2-1; D call uncertain. The CDR3 length is 13 residues. V gave up 0 bases and J gave up 10 bases, with 11 bases separating them. CDR1 and CDR2 from the germline V gene are SGDLS and YYNGEE. The CDR3 sequence: CASSVAVTREQFF. The CDR3 coding sequence is TGTGCCAGCAGCGTAGCTGTAACCAGGGAGCAGTTCTTC. The whole variable domain, remainder taken from reference TRBV9 and TRBJ2-1, is DSGVTQTPKHLITATGQRVTLRCSPRSGDLSVYWYQQSLDQGLQFLIQYYNGEERAKGNILERFSAQQFPDLHSELNLSSLELGDSALYFCASSVAVTREQFFGPGTRLTVL.